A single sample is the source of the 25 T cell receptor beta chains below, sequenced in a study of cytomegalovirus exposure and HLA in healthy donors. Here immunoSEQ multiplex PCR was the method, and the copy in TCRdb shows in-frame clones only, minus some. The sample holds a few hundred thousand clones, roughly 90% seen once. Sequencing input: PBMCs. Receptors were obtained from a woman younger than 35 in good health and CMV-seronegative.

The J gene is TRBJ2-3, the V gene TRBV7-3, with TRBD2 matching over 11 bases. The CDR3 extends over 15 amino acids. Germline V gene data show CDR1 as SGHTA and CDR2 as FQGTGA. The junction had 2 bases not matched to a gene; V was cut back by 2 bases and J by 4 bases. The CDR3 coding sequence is TGTGCCAGCAGCTTAGGTAGCGGGGGGGCAGATACGCAGTATTTT. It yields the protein CASSLGSGGADTQYF.

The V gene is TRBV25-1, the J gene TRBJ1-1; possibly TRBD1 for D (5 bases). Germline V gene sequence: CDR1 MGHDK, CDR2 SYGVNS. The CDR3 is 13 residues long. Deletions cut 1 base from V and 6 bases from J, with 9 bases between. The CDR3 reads CASSESRAAEAFF. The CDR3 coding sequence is TGTGCCAGCAGTGAATCCAGGGCCGCTGAAGCTTTCTTT.

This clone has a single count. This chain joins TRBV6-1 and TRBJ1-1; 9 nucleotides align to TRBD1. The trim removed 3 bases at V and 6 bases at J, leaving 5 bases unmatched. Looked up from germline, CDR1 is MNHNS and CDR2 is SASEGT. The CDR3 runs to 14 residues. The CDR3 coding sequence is TGTGCCAGCAGTGAGACAGGGGGGTTGGCTGAAGCTTTCTTT. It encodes CASSETGGLAEAFF.

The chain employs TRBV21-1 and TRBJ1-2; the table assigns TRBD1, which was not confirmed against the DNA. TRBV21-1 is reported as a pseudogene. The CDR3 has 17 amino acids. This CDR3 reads CASSKVDSKCPPRGYTF. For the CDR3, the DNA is TGTGCCAGCAGCAAAGTAGACAGCAAATGCCCCCCGCGTGGCTACACCTTC.

The CDR3 loop reads CASSYSAGEEQYF. The CDR3 DNA reads TGTGCCAGCAGTTACTCAGCAGGGGAAGAGCAGTACTTC. The J gene is TRBJ2-7, the V gene TRBV6-6; a weak D match, TRBD1 (6 bases). There are 13 residues in the CDR3. Per the germline V gene, CDR1 is MNHNY and CDR2 is SVGAGI (reference sequence). Deletions cut 0 bases from V and 7 bases from J, with 10 bases between.

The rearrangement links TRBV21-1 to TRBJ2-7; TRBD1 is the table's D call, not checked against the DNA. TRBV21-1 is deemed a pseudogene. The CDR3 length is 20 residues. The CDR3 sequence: CASRNGVPGTEKPSSYEQYV. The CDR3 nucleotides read TGTGCCAGCAGGAATGGGGTACCCGGGACAGAGAAACCTTCTTCCTACGAGCAGTACGTC.

The CDR3 loop reads CATSRTGRDRGSPPLGNQPQHF. For the CDR3, the DNA is TGTGCCACCAGCAGGACAGGCCGGGACAGGGGGTCTCCGCCCCTTGGCAATCAGCCCCAGCATTTT. This chain connects TRBV15 to TRBJ1-5; 11 bases match TRBD1. The ends lost 3 bases at V and 2 bases at J; junction bases unmatched: 21. Germline V gene data show CDR1 as LNHNV and CDR2 as YYDKDF (reference sequence). The CDR3 contains 22 residues. Full variable domain (rest looked up from reference TRBV15 and TRBJ1-5): DAMVIQNPRYQVTQFGKPVTLSCSQTLNHNVMYWYQQKSSQAPKLLFHYYDKDFNNEADTPDNFQSRRPNTSFCFLDIRSPGLGDTAMYLCATSRTGRDRGSPPLGNQPQHFGDGTRLSIL.

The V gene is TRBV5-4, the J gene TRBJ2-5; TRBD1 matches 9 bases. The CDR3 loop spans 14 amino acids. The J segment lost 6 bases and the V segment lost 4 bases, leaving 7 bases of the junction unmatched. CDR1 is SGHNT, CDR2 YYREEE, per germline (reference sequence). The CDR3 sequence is CASSPRDRDKTQYF. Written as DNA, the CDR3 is TGTGCCAGCAGCCCCCGGGACAGGGACAAGACCCAGTACTTC.

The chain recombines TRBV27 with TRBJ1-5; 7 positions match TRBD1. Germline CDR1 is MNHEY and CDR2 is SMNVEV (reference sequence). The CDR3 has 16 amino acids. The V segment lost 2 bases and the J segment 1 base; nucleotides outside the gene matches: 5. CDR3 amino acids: CASSLIGGESNQPQHF. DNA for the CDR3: TGTGCCAGCAGTTTAATAGGGGGCGAGAGCAATCAGCCCCAGCATTTT.

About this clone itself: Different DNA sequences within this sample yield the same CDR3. The CDR3 protein is CASSPSGNTEAFF. In DNA, the CDR3 is TGTGCCAGCTCACCATCGGGGAACACTGAAGCTTTCTTT. The chain couples TRBV18 to TRBJ1-1; D is uncertain. The CDR3 length is 13 residues. Germline CDR1 KGHSH, CDR2 LQKENI. V dropped 2 bases and J dropped 1 base, with 5 bases sitting between them. Full variable domain (outside the CDR3, taken from reference TRBV18 and TRBJ1-1): NAGVMQNPRHLVRRRGQEARLRCSPMKGHSHVYWYRQLPEEGLKFMVYLQKENIIDESGMPKERFSAEFPKEGPSILRIQQVVRGDSAAYFCASSPSGNTEAFFGQGTRLTVV.

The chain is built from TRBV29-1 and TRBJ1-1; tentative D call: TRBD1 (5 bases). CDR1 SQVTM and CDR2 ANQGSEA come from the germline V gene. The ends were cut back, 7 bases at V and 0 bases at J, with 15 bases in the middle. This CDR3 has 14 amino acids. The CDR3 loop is CSARPGGVNTEAFF. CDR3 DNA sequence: TGCAGCGCCCGTCCGGGGGGTGTGAACACTGAAGCTTTCTTT.

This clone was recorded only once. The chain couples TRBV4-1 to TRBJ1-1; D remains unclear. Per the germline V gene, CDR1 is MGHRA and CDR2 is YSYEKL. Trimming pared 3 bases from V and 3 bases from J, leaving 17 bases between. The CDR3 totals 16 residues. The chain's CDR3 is CASSHSRLSGYTEAFF. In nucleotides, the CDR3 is TGCGCCAGCAGCCACAGTCGACTTTCTGGTTACACTGAAGCTTTCTTT.

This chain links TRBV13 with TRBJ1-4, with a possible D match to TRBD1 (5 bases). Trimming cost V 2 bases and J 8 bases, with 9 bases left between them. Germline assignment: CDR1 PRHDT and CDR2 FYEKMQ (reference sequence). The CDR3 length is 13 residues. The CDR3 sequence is CASSLSGDEKLFF. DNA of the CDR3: TGTGCCAGCAGCTTATCGGGGGACGAAAAACTGTTTTTT.

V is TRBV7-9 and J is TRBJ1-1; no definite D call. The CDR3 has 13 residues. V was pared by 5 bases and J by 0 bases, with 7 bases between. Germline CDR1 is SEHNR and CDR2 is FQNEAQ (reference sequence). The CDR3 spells CASSAQLNTEAFF. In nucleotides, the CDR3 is TGTGCCAGCAGCGCACAATTGAACACTGAAGCTTTCTTT.

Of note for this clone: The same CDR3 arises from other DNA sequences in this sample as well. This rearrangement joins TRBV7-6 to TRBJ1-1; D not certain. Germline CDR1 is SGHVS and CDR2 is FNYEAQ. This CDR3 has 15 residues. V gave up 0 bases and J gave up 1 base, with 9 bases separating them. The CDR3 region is CASSLAVTGNTEAFF. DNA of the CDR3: TGTGCCAGCAGCTTAGCTGTGACTGGGAACACTGAAGCTTTCTTT.

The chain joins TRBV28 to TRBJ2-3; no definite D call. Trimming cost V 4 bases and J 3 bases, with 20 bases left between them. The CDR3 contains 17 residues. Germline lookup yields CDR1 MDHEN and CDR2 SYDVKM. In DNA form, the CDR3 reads TGTGCCAGCAGTTCCCCTACCGGGTCCCGGTGGACAGATACGCAGTATTTT. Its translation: CASSSPTGSRWTDTQYF.

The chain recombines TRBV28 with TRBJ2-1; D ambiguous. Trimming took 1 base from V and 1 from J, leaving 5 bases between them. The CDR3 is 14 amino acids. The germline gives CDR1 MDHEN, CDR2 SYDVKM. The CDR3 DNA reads TGTGCCAGCAGTTTATCACAGTCCTACAATGAGCAGTTCTTC. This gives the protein CASSLSQSYNEQFF.

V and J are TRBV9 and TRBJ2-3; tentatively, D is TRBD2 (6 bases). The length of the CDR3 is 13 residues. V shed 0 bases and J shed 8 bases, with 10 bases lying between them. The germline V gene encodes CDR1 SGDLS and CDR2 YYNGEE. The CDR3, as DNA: TGTGCCAGCAGCGTAGGGGCTAGCGCTACGCAGTATTTT. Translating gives CASSVGASATQYF.

The CDR3 coding sequence is TGTGCCAGCAGCTTGACAGGTTCGAACCTCAATCAGCCCCAGCATTTT. Its translation: CASSLTGSNLNQPQHF. The chain employs TRBV7-8 and TRBJ1-5, with D possibly TRBD1 on 6 matching bases. Trimming pared 3 bases from V and 3 bases from J, leaving 15 bases between. The CDR3 is made up of 16 amino acids. CDR1 SGHVS and CDR2 FQNEAQ come from the germline V gene.

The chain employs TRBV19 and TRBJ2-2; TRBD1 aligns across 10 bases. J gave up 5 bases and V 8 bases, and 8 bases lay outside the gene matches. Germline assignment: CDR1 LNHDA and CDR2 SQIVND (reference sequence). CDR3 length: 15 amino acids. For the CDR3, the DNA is TGTGCCAGTCGGTTCGGGACAGGGGAAACCGGGGAGCTGTTTTTT. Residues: CASRFGTGETGELFF.

The CDR3 region is CASSSPGQVGTEAFF. The CDR3 DNA is TGTGCCAGCAGTTCGCCAGGACAGGTTGGGACTGAAGCTTTCTTT. The rearrangement links TRBV28 to TRBJ1-1; 7 positions match TRBD1. This CDR3 is 15 amino acids long. Germline CDR1 and CDR2: MDHEN and SYDVKM. J was trimmed by 5 bases and V by 4 bases; bases with no gene match: 10.

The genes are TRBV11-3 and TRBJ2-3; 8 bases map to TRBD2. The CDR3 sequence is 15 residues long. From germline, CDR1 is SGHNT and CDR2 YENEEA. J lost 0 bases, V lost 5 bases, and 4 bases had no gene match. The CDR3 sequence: CASSHGGESTDTQYF. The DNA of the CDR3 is TGTGCCAGCAGCCACGGGGGGGAGAGCACAGATACGCAGTATTTT.

CDR3 sequence reads: CASSRVEQGGNTEAFF. The CDR3 DNA is TGCGCCAGCAGCCGGGTTGAACAGGGTGGGAACACTGAAGCTTTCTTT. The chain carries TRBV4-1 and TRBJ1-1, with D perhaps TRBD1 (6 bases). Germline V CDR1 and CDR2: MGHRA, YSYEKL. The length of the CDR3 is 16 residues. Trimming took off 4 bases at V and 1 base at J, with 16 bases between the two ends.

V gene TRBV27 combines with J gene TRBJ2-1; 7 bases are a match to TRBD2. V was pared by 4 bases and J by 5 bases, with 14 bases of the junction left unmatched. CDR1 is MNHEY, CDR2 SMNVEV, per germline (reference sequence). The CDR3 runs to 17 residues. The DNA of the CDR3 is TGTGCCAGCAGTTGGAGACCAGACGGGGGAGGGGACAATGAGCAGTTCTTC. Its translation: CASSWRPDGGGDNEQFF.

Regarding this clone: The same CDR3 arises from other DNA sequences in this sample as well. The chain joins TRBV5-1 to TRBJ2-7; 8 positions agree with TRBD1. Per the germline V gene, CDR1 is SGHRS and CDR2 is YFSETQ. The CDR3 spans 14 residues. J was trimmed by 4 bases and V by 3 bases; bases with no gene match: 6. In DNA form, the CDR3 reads TGCGCCAGCAGCTGGGGGACAGGTTCGTACGAGCAGTACGTC. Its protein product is CASSWGTGSYEQYV.